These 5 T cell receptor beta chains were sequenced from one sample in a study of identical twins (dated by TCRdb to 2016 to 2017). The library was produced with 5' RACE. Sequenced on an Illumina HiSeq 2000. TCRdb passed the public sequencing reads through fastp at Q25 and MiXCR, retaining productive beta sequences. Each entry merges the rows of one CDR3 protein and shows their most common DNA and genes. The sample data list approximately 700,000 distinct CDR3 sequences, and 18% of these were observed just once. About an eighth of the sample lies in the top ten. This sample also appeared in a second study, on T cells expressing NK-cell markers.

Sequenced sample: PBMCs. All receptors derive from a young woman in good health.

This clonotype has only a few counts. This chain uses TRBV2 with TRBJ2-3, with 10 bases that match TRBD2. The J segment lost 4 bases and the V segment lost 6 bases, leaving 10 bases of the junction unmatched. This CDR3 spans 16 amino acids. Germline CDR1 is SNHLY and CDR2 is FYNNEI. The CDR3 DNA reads TGTGCCAGCAGCGGAGGGAGCGGGGGGGCCTCAGATACGCAGTATTTT. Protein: CASSGGSGGASDTQYF.

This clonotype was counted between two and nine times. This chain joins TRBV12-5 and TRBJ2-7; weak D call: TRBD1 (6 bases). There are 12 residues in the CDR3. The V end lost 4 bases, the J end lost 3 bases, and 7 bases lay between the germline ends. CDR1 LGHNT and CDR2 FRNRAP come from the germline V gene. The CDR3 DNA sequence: TGTGCTAGTGGTTCGACAGGCTACGAGCAGTACTTC. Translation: CASGSTGYEQYF.

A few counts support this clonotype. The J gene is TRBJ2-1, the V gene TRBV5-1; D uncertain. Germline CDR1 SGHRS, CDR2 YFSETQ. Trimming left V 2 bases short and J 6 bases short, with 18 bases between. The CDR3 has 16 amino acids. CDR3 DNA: TGCGCCAGCAGCTTCGTGGGCGCAATCTCCGGCAATGAGCAGTTCTTC. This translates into CASSFVGAISGNEQFF.

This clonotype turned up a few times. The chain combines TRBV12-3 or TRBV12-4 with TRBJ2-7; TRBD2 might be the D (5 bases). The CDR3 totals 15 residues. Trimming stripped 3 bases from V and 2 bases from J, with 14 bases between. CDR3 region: CASSFIHDGAYEQYF. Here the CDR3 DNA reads TGTGCCAGCAGTTTCATCCATGACGGGGCCTACGAGCAGTACTTC.

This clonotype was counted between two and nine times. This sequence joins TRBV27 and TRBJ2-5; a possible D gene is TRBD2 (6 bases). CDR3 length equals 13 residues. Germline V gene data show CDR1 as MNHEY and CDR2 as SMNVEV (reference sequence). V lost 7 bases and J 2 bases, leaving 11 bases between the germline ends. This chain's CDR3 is CASMRRGQETQYF. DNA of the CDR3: TGTGCCAGCATGAGGCGGGGTCAAGAGACCCAGTACTTC.